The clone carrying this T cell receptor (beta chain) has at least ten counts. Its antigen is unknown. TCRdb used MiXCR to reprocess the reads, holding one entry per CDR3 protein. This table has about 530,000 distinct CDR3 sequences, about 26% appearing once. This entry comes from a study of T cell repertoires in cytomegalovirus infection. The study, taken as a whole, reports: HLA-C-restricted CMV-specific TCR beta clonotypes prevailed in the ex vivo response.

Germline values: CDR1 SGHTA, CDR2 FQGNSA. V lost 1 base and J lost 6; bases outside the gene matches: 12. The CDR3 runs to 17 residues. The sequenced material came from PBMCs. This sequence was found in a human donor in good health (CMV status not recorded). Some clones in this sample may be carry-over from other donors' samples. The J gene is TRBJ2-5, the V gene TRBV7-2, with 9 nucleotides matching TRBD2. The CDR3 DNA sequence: TGTGCCAGCAGCTTAGGTGGGGGTAGCGGGAGTAGAAAGACCCAGTACTTC. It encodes CASSLGGGSGSRKTQYF.